This TCR beta chain came from a study of early T cells in non-severe SARS-CoV-2 infection. About the study: It was bulk RNA from unsorted whole blood that was sequenced, and the chains were unpaired. General study points: Comparison of clonotypes with VDJdb favored anti-spike CD8 responses while missing private and CD4 specificities.

As to this clonotype: The target antigen is unknown.

Individual cDNA molecules received unique molecular identifiers during library preparation. TCRdb ran MiXCR on the 5' RACE reads and lists one entry per CDR3 protein. The data show fewer than 35,000 distinct CDR3 sequences, 4.4% seen once. This CDR3 has 16 amino acids. Germline CDR1 reads KGHSH; CDR2 reads LQKENI. The junction had 7 bases not matched to a gene; V was cut back by 4 bases and J by 2 bases. J is TRBJ2-1 and V is TRBV18; 8 bases map to TRBD2. The sequenced sample consisted of whole blood. The receptor's source is an adult who was a healthcare worker with PCR-confirmed SARS-CoV-2 infection or an uninfected control (not recorded which). For the CDR3, the DNA is TGTGCCAGCTCACGGACACTAGCGGCCACCTACAATGAGCAGTTCTTC. Protein product: CASSRTLAATYNEQFF. The whole variable domain, remainder taken from reference TRBV18 and TRBJ2-1, is NAGVMQNPRHLVRRRGQEARLRCSPMKGHSHVYWYRQLPEEGLKFMVYLQKENIIDESGMPKERFSAEFPKEGPSILRIQQVVRGDSAAYFCASSRTLAATYNEQFFGPGTRLTVL.